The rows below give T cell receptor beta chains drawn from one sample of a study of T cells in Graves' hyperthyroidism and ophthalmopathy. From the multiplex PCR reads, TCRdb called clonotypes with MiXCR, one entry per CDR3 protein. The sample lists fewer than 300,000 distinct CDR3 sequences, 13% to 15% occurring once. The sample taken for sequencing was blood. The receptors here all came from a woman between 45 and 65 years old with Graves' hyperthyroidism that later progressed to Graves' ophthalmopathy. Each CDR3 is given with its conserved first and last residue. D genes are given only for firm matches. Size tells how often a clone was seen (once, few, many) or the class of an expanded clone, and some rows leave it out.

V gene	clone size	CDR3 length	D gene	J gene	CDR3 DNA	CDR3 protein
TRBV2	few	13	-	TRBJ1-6	TGTGCCAGCATCCCGGGGGGAAATTCACCCCTCCACTTT	CASIPGGNSPLHF
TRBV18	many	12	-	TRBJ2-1	TGTGCCAGCTCACGGAGTCAGGATGAGCAGTTCTTC	CASSRSQDEQFF
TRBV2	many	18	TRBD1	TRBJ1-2	TGTGCCAGCAGTGGAGGGGCGGGACAGGGCGGACGGAGCGGCGGCTACACCTTC	CASSGGAGQGGRSGGYTF
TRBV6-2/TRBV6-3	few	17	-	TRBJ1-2	TGTGCCAGCAGTTACTCGCAGGGGAGGCTTTCTAACTATGGCTACACCTTC	CASSYSQGRLSNYGYTF
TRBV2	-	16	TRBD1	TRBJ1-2	TGTGCCAGCAGTACTACGAGGGACAGGGCGGACTATGGCTACACCTTC	CASSTTRDRADYGYTF
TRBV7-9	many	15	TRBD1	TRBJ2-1	TGTGCCAGCAGCTTAGAAGGACAGGGGGCCCATGAGCAGTTCTTC	CASSLEGQGAHEQFF
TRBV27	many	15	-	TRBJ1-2	TGTGCCAGCAGTTTATCGGATCGCGCAAACTATGGCTACACCTTC	CASSLSDRANYGYTF
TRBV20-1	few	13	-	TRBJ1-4	TGCAGTGCTATTGGGAGGTCTAATGAAAAACTGTTTTTT	CSAIGRSNEKLFF
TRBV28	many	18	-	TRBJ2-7	TGTGCCAGCAGTTTATGTGGACGGACGACAGGGCGGGGATGCGAGCAGTACTTC	CASSLCGRTTGRGCEQYF
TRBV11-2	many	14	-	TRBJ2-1	TGTGCCAGCAGCTCAATTCTCTCCTACAATGAGCAGTTCTTC	CASSSILSYNEQFF
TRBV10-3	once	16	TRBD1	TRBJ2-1	TGTGCCATCACCCAGACGAAGGGGGCAGCGTACAATGAGCAGTTCTTC	CAITQTKGAAYNEQFF
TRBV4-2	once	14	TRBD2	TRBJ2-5	TGTGCCAGCAGCCAGGACCGACTAGCGGGAGGGGAGTACTTC	CASSQDRLAGGEYF
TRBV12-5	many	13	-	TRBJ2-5	TGTGCTAGTGGGACCGGGACTGAGGTACCCCAGTACTTC	CASGTGTEVPQYF
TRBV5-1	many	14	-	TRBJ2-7	TGCGCCAGCAGCTTGGCTCTGCAGGAGAGTGAGCAGTACTTC	CASSLALQESEQYF
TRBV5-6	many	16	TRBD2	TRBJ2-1	TGTGCCAGCAGCTCGCTTGGCGGGAGGAACGTCAATGAGCAGTTCTTC	CASSSLGGRNVNEQFF
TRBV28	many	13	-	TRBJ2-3	TGTGCCAGCAGTTATAGTATGTCAGATACGCAGTATTTT	CASSYSMSDTQYF
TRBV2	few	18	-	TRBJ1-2	TGTGCCAGCAGTGAAGCTGTCCCGGGACATTACTCTAACTATGGCTACACCTTC	CASSEAVPGHYSNYGYTF
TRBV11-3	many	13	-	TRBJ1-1	TGTGCCAGCAGCTTAGATGGGAGCACTGAAGCTTTCTTT	CASSLDGSTEAFF
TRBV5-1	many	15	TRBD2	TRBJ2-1	TGCGCCAGCAGCTTGGAGGCGGGAGGGCCACCTGAGCAGTTCTTC	CASSLEAGGPPEQFF
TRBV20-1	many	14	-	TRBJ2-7	TGCAGTGCTATTCAGGGTTCGAACCGCTACGAGCAGTACTTC	CSAIQGSNRYEQYF
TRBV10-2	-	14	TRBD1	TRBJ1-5	TGCGCCAGCAGCAAGGGACAGCCCAATCAGCCCCAGCATTTT	CASSKGQPNQPQHF
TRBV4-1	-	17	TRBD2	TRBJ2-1	TGCGCCAGCAGCCAAGATCTGACTAGCGGGAGATCTCACGAGCAGTTCTTC	CASSQDLTSGRSHEQFF
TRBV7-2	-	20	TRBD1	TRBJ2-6	TGTGCCAGCAGCGCAACGGCAACAGGGGCGATATTCTCTGGGGCCAACGTCCTGACTTTC	CASSATATGAIFSGANVLTF
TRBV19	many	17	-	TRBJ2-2	TGTGCCAGTAGTATTAATCTGGCAGTTGCGAACACCGGGGAGCTGTTTTTT	CASSINLAVANTGELFF
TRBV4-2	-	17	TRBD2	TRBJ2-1	TGTGCCAGCAGCCAAGTGTTTTCGGCGGGAGCAGGCAATGAGCAGTTCTTC	CASSQVFSAGAGNEQFF
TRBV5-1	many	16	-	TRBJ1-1	TGCGCCAGCAGCTTGCAGGGCCCTAACATGAACACTGAAGCTTTCTTT	CASSLQGPNMNTEAFF
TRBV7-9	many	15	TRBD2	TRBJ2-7	TGTGCCAGCAGCTTAAGTTCTAGCGGCCCCTACGAGCAGTACTTC	CASSLSSSGPYEQYF
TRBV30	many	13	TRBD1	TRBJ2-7	TGTGCCTGGAGTATTGACAGGGCGTACGAGCAGTACTTC	CAWSIDRAYEQYF
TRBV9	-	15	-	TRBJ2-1	TGTGCCAGCAGCGTAGGGCGGGACTCCTACAATGAGCAGTTCTTC	CASSVGRDSYNEQFF
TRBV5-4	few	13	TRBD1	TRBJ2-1	TGTGCCAGCAGCTTCCGGGACAGGGGTGAGCAGTTCTTC	CASSFRDRGEQFF
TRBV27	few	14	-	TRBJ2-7	TGTGCCAGCAGTCCATCACGGGACAAAGGCGAGCAGTACTTC	CASSPSRDKGEQYF
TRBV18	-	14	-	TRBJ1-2	TGTGCCAGCTCACCAAAAGAGTACGTCTATGGCTACACCTTC	CASSPKEYVYGYTF
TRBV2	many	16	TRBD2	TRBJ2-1	TGTGCCAGCAGGAGGTCTGCGGGAGGGCCAGGCAATGAGCAGTTCTTC	CASRRSAGGPGNEQFF
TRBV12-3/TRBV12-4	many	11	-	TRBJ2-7	TGTGCCAGCAGTAACACCCACGAGCAGTACTTC	CASSNTHEQYF
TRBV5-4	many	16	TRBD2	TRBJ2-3	TGTGCCAGCAGGAAGGGAACTAGCGGTAGCACAGATACGCAGTATTTT	CASRKGTSGSTDTQYF
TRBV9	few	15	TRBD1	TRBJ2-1	TGTGCCAGCGGCAGGGGGCTGGGGACACGCGATGAGCAGTTCTTC	CASGRGLGTRDEQFF
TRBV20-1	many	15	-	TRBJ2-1	TGCAGTGCCCGCGAAAGGAGTTTGTGGTGGCATGAGCAGTTCTTC	CSARERSLWWHEQFF
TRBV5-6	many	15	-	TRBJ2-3	TGTGCCAGCAGCCCCCGTGGCCGTCCCTCAGATACGCAGTATTTT	CASSPRGRPSDTQYF
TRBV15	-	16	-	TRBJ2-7	TGTGCCACCGGCAGAGGTCGGGCGGGGTCCCTCTCAGAGCAGTACTTC	CATGRGRAGSLSEQYF
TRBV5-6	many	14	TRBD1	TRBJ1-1	TGTGCCAGCAGCTGGGGACAGGTGGAACCTGAAGCTTTCTTT	CASSWGQVEPEAFF
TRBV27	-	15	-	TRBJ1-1	TGTGCCAGCAGCGGTCTGAGCTGGGGGAACACTGAAGCTTTCTTT	CASSGLSWGNTEAFF
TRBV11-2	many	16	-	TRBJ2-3	TGTGCCAGCAGCTTAGGTTTTAGGGATAGCACAGATACGCAGTATTTT	CASSLGFRDSTDTQYF
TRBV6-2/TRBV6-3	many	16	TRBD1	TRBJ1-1	TGTGCCAGCAGTTCCCTCAGGGGGCGCGGGAACACTGAAGCTTTCTTT	CASSSLRGRGNTEAFF
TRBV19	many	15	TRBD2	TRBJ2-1	TGTGCCAGTAGTATCGGCGCGGGAGGAGGCGGTGAGCAGTTCTTC	CASSIGAGGGGEQFF
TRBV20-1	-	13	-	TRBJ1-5	TGCAGTGCTTCGACAGAGACAAATCAGCCCCAGCATTTT	CSASTETNQPQHF
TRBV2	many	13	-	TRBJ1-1	TGTGCCAGTAGGCGGAATTTAAACACTGAAGCTTTCTTT	CASRRNLNTEAFF
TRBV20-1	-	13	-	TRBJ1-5	TGCAGTGCTAGAGAGGGTTTCAATCAGCCCCAGCATTTT	CSAREGFNQPQHF
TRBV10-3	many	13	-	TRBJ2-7	TGTGCCATCAGTGAGATGGGGGACGACGAGCAGTACTTC	CAISEMGDDEQYF
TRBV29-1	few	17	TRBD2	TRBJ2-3	TGCAGCGCCATCGGGACTAGCGGGAGGGGGGGCACAGATACGCAGTATTTT	CSAIGTSGRGGTDTQYF
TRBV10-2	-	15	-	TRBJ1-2	TGCGCCAGCAGTGAGACGGGCAGCACCCTTCTGGGCTACACCTTC	CASSETGSTLLGYTF
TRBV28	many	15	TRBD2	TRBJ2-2	TGTGCCACCACCCGACTAGCGGGAGCGGGCGGGGAGCTGTTTTTT	CATTRLAGAGGELFF
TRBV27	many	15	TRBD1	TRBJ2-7	TGTGCCAGCAGTTTCGGGACAGGGGGCTCCTACGAGCAGTACTTC	CASSFGTGGSYEQYF
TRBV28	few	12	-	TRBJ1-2	TGTGCCAGCAGTTCTTCTTTACGCGGCTACACCTTC	CASSSSLRGYTF
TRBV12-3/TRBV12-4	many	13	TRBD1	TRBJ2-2	TGTGCCAGCAGTACCGACAGGGTTGGGGAGCTGTTTTTT	CASSTDRVGELFF
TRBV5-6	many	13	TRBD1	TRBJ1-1	TGTGCCAGCAGCTTGGACAGGGGCACCGAAGCTTTCTTT	CASSLDRGTEAFF